This is a list of T cell receptor beta chains from one sample in a study of cytomegalovirus exposure and HLA in healthy donors. Produced via immunoSEQ multiplex PCR; TCRdb's table is partial and in-frame only. The table includes under 85,000 clones, about 75% detected once. Sequencing input: PBMCs. These receptors originate from a man between 18 and 35 years old in good health and CMV-seronegative. CDR3s include the opening cysteine and the closing phenylalanine or tryptophan. The D gene is left open where the match is weak. Some rows mark clone size as missing; the rest say once, few, many or name a class of expanded clone.

abundance	d_gene	j_gene	v_gene	CDR3aa	CDR3nt
-	TRBD1	TRBJ2-2	TRBV6-5	CASSHGQGDTGELFF	TGTGCCAGCAGTCACGGACAGGGGGATACCGGGGAGCTGTTTTTT
-	-	TRBJ1-3	TRBV6-5	CASSRGQLGGNTIYF	TGTGCCAGCAGCCGAGGACAGCTTGGAGGAAACACCATATATTTT
-	TRBD1	TRBJ1-1	TRBV5-1	CASSARDRYTEAFF	TGCGCCAGCAGCGCCCGGGACAGATACACTGAAGCTTTCTTT
-	-	TRBJ1-4	TRBV15	CATSTGNFPSINEKLFF	TGTGCCACCAGCACAGGGAACTTCCCCTCGATTAATGAAAAACTGTTTTTT
few	-	TRBJ2-4	TRBV6-1	CASSKGTPREGNIQYF	TGTGCCAGCAGTAAAGGGACTCCGAGGGAAGGCAACATTCAGTACTTC
-	TRBD2	TRBJ2-3	TRBV5-1	CASSWSPSGGDTQYF	TGCGCCAGCAGCTGGAGCCCTAGCGGGGGAGATACGCAGTATTTT
once	TRBD2	TRBJ2-3	TRBV7-8	CASSFDSGGTDTQYF	TGTGCCAGCAGCTTTGATAGCGGGGGTACAGATACGCAGTATTTT
-	TRBD2	TRBJ2-5	TRBV7-6	CASSLAAGGETQYF	TGTGCCAGCAGCTTAGCAGCGGGGGGCGAGACCCAGTACTTC
few	TRBD2	TRBJ2-1	TRBV29-1	CSVLLLGGGGKAGSGNEQFF	TGCAGCGTTCTTTTATTGGGGGGGGGAGGTAAAGCGGGATCAGGCAATGAGCAGTTCTTC
few	TRBD2	TRBJ2-2	TRBV7-2	CASSSVLAGGTVNTGELFF	TGTGCCAGCAGCTCCGTCTTAGCGGGGGGAACCGTGAACACCGGGGAGCTGTTTTTT
-	-	TRBJ1-3	TRBV9	CASSTQTGYGRNTIYF	TGTGCCAGCAGTACCCAAACAGGGTATGGAAGAAACACCATATATTTT
few	-	TRBJ1-6	TRBV4-1	CASSQVRGYNSPLHF	TGCGCCAGCAGCCAAGTGCGGGGTTATAATTCACCCCTCCACTTT
-	-	TRBJ2-2	TRBV18	CASSPDFKNGELFF	TGTGCCAGCTCACCGGACTTTAAAAACGGGGAGCTGTTTTTT
-	-	TRBJ1-1	TRBV5-4	CASSSEGLNTEAFF	TGTGCCAGCAGCTCTGAGGGTTTGAACACTGAAGCTTTCTTT
few	TRBD1	TRBJ2-2	TRBV5-6	CASSWGTGNTGELFF	TGTGCCAGCAGCTGGGGGACAGGGAACACCGGGGAGCTGTTTTTT